This T cell receptor (beta chain) derives from a study of shared clonotypes between healthy human individuals. Produced via immunoSEQ multiplex PCR; TCRdb's table is partial and in-frame only. The sample contains around 700,000 clones, around 90% of which appear only once. V dropped 5 bases and J dropped 2 bases, with 18 bases sitting between them. Germline lookup yields CDR1 MNHEY and CDR2 SMNVEV (reference sequence). This CDR3 spans 16 amino acids. Naive CD8 cells, CD45RO-negative and positively selected for CCR7, excluded terminally differentiated effector memory CD45RA+ cells. The chain has TRBV27 and TRBJ2-5; a weak D match, TRBD1 (6 bases). Material: naive CD8+ T cells sorted from blood. This TCR was sampled from a man younger than 40 in good health. The DNA for the CDR3 is TGTGCCAGCAGTGAGGGGACACTGGATGTGCAAGAGACCCAGTACTTC. Protein sequence: CASSEGTLDVQETQYF.